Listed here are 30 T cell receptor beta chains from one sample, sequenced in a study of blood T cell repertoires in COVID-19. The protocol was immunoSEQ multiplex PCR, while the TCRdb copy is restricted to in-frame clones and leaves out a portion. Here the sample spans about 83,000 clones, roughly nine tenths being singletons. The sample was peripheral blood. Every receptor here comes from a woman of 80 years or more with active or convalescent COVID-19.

The CDR3 reads CASSPDGDRILQSPLHF. DNA of the CDR3: TGTGCCAGCAGCCCAGATGGGGACAGGATTCTTCAATCACCCCTCCACTTT. This chain joins TRBV7-2 and TRBJ1-6; 8 nucleotides match TRBD1. This CDR3 is built from 17 residues. V lost 5 bases to trimming and J lost 10 bases; unmatched junction nucleotides: 16. Germline V gene data show CDR1 as SGHTA and CDR2 as FQGNSA.

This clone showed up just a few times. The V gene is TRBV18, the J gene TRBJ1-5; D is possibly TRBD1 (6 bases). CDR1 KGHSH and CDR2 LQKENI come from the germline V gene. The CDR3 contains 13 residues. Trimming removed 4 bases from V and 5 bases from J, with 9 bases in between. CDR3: CASSQDSYQPQHF. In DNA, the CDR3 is TGTGCCAGCTCACAGGACAGCTATCAGCCCCAGCATTTT.

DNA for the CDR3: TGTGCCAGCAGTTTCTGGGTTCCGGCGGGACAGACAAATTCACCCCTCCACTTT. It is translated as CASSFWVPAGQTNSPLHF. V is TRBV28 and J is TRBJ1-6, with 7 nucleotides matching TRBD1. The CDR3 runs to 18 residues. Per the germline V gene, CDR1 is MDHEN and CDR2 is SYDVKM. The junction had 15 bases not matched to a gene; V was cut back by 3 bases and J by 7 bases.

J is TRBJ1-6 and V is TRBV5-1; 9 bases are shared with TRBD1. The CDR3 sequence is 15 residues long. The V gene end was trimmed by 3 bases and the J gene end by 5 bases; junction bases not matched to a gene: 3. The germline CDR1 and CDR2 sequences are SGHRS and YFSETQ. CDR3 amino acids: CASSYRGLDNSPLHF. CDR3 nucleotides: TGCGCCAGCAGCTACAGGGGGCTCGATAATTCACCCCTCCACTTT.

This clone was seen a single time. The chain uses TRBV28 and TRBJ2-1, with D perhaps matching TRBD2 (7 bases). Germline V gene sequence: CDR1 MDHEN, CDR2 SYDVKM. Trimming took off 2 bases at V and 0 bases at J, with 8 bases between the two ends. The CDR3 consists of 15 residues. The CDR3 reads CASSLAGASYNEQFF. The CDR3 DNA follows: TGTGCCAGCAGTTTAGCGGGGGCCTCCTACAATGAGCAGTTCTTC.

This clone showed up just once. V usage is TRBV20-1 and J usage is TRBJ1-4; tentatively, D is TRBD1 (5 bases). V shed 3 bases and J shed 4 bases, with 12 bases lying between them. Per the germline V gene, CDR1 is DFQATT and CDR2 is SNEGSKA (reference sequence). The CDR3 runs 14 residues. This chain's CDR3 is CSASQQGYNEKLFF. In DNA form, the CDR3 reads TGCAGTGCTAGTCAGCAGGGCTATAATGAAAAACTGTTTTTT.

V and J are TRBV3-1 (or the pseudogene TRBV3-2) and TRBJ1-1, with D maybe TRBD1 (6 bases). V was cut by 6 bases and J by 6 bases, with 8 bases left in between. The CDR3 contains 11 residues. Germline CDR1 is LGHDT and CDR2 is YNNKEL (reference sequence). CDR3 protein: CASSNRAEAFF. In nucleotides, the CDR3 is TGTGCCAGCAGTAACAGGGCTGAAGCTTTCTTT.

CDR3 amino acids: CASSYVQGKYEQYF. CDR3 DNA sequence: TGTGCCAGCAGTTACGTACAGGGGAAGTACGAGCAGTACTTC. The chain combines TRBV6-2 or TRBV6-3 with TRBJ2-7; 7 nucleotides align to TRBD1. Trimming at V came to 2 bases and at J to 4 bases, leaving 5 bases not matched to a gene. The CDR3 extends over 14 amino acids. The germline CDR1 and CDR2 sequences are MNHEY and SVGEGT.

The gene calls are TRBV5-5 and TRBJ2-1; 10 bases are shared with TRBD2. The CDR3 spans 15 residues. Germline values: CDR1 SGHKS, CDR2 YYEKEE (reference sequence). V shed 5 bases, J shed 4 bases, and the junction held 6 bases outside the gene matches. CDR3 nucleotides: TGTGCCAGCAGTTCGCTAGCGGGGGTATACAATGAGCAGTTCTTC. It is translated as CASSSLAGVYNEQFF.

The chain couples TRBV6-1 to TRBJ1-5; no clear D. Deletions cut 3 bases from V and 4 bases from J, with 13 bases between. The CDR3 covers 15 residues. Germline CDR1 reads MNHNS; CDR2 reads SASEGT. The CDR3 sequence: CASSEKLTGNQPQHF. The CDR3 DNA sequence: TGTGCCAGCAGTGAGAAGCTGACGGGAAATCAGCCCCAGCATTTT.

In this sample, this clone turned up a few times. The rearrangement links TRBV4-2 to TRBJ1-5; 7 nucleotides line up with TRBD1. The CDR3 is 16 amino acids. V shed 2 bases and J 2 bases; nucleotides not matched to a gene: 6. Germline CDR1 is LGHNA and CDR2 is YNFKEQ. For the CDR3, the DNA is TGTGCCAGCAGCCAAATAGACAGGGCCGGCAATCAGCCCCAGCATTTT. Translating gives CASSQIDRAGNQPQHF.

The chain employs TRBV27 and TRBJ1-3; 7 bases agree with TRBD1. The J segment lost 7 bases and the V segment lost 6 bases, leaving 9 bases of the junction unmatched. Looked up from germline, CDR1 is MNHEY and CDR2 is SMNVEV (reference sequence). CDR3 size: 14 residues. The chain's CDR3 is CASSPRTGGNTIYF. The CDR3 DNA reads TGTGCCAGCAGCCCCCGGACAGGCGGGAACACCATATATTTT.

CDR3 DNA: TGTGCCAGCTCGCTGGGACAGGGTAGCAATCAGCCCCAGCATTTT. Amino acids: CASSLGQGSNQPQHF. The chain employs TRBV18 and TRBJ1-5; 9 bases map to TRBD1. CDR3 length equals 15 residues. Trimming at V came to 6 bases and at J to 0 bases, leaving 3 bases not matched to a gene. Germline-derived CDR1 and CDR2 are KGHSH and LQKENI. The whole variable domain, remainder taken from reference TRBV18 and TRBJ1-5, is NAGVMQNPRHLVRRRGQEARLRCSPMKGHSHVYWYRQLPEEGLKFMVYLQKENIIDESGMPKERFSAEFPKEGPSILRIQQVVRGDSAAYFCASSLGQGSNQPQHFGDGTRLSIL.

In DNA, the CDR3 is TGTGCCAGCAGCTGGCCGGGAGACTCCTATGGCTACACCTTC. Translation gives CASSWPGDSYGYTF. The V gene is TRBV7-2, the J gene TRBJ1-2; no reliable D call. The germline V gene encodes CDR1 SGHTA and CDR2 FQGNSA. This CDR3 has 14 amino acids. V was shortened by 4 bases and J by 4 bases, with 13 bases between the two germline ends.

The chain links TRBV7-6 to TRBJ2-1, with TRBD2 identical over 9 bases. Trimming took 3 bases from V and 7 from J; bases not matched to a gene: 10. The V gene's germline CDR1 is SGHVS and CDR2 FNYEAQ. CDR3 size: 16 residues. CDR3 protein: CASSLSRGGSYNEQFF. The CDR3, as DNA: TGTGCCAGCAGCTTGTCGCGGGGGGGCTCTTATAATGAGCAGTTCTTC.

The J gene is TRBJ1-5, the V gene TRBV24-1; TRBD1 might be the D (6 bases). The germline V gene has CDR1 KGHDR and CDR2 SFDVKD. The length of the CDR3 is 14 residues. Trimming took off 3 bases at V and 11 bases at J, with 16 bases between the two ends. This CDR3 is CATSDGGHTTAQHF. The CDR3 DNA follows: TGTGCCACCAGTGATGGGGGACATACGACAGCCCAGCATTTT.

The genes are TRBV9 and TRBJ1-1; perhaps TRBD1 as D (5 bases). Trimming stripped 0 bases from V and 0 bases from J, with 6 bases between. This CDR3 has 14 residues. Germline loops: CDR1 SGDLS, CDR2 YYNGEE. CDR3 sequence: CASSVGQMNTEAFF. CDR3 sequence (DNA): TGTGCCAGCAGCGTAGGACAGATGAACACTGAAGCTTTCTTT.

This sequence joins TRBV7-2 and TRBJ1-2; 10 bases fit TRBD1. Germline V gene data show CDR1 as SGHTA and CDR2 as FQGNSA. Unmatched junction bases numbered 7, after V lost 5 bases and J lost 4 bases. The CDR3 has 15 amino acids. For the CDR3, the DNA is TGTGCCAGCAGCCCAGACAGGGGGCGCGGCTATGGCTACACCTTC. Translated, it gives CASSPDRGRGYGYTF.

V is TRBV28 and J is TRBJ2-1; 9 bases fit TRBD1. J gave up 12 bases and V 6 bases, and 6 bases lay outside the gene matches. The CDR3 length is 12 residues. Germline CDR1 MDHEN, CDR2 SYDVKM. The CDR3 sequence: CASRPGQGLQFF. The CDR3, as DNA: TGTGCCAGCAGACCGGGACAGGGCTTGCAGTTCTTC.

The CDR3 loop reads CASSQEYDEELFF. The DNA for the CDR3 is TGCGCCAGCAGCCAAGAATACGACGAGGAACTGTTTTTT. V usage is TRBV4-3 and J usage is TRBJ1-4; D ambiguous. Trimming stripped 0 bases from V and 12 bases from J, with 11 bases between. The V gene's germline CDR1 is LGHNA and CDR2 YSLEER. CDR3 length: 13 amino acids.

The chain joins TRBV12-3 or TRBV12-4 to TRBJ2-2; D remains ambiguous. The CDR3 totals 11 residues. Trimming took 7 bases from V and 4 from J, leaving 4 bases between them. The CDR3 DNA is TGTGCCAGCACGTTCACCGGGGAGCTGTTTTTT. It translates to CASTFTGELFF.

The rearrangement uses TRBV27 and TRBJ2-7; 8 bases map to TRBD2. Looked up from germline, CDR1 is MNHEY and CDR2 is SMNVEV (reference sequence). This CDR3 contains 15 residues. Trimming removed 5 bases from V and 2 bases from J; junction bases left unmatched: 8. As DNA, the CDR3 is TGTGCCAGCAGTCCCGGACTAGCCGTTACCTACGAGCAGTACTTC. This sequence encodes CASSPGLAVTYEQYF.

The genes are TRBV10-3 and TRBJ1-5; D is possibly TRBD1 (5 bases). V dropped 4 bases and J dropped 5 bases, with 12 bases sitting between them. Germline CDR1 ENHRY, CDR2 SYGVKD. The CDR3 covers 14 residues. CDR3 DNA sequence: TGTGCCATCAGTGCAGGGCTACTTTATCAGCCCCAGCATTTT. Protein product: CAISAGLLYQPQHF.

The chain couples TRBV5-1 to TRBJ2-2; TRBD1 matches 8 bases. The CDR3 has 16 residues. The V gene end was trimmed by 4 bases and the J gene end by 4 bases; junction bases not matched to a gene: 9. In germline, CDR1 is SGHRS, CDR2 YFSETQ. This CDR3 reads CASSPATGVITGELFF. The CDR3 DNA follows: TGCGCCAGCAGCCCGGCGACAGGGGTGATCACCGGGGAGCTGTTTTTT.

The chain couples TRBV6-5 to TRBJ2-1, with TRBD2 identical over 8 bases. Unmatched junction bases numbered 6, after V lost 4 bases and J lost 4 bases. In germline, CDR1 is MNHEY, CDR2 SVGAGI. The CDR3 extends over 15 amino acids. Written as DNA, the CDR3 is TGTGCCAGCAGTTTAGCGGGGACAAAATACAATGAGCAGTTCTTC. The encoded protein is CASSLAGTKYNEQFF.

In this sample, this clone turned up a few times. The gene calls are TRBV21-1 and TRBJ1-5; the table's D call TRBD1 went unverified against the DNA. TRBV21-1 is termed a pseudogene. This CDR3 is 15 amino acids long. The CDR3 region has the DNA TGTGCCAGCCGAGGACACTGCCATAGCAATCAGCCCCAGCATTTT. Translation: CASRGHCHSNQPQHF.

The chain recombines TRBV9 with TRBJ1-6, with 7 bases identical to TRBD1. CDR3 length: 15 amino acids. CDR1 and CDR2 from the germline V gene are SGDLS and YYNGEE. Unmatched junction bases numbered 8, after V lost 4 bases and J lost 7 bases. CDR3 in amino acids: CASSLETGPNSPLHF. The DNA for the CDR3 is TGTGCCAGCAGCCTTGAGACAGGGCCGAATTCACCCCTCCACTTT.

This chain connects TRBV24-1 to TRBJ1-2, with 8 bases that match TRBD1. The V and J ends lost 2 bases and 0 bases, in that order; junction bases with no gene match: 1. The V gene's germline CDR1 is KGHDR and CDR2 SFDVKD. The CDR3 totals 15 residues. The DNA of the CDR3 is TGTGCCACCAGTGATTGGACAGGGACTAACTATGGCTACACCTTC. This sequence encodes CATSDWTGTNYGYTF.

The CDR3 reads CASSQGTDTQYF. CDR3 DNA sequence: TGTGCCAGCAGCCAGGGTACAGATACGCAGTATTTT. The chain employs TRBV12-3 or TRBV12-4 and TRBJ2-3, with D possibly TRBD1 on 5 matching bases. CDR3 length: 12 residues. The V and J ends lost 6 bases and 3 bases respectively, with 7 bases between them.

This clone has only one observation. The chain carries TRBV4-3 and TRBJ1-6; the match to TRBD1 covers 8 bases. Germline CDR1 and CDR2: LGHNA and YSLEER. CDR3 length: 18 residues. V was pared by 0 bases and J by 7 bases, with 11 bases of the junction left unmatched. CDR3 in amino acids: CASSQEIGRGRGNSPLHF. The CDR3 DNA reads TGCGCCAGCAGCCAAGAGATCGGCAGGGGGCGAGGAAATTCACCCCTCCACTTT.